Below are 28 T cell receptor beta chains sequenced from a single sample in a study of CD8 T cells in ankylosing spondylitis. General study results and limits: Characteristic, it appeared, of ankylosing spondylitis blood was a TCR beta motif of roughly 8 highly homologous variants.

These receptors have no identified antigens. One entry per CDR3 protein results from TCRdb running MiXCR on the 5' RACE reads. The sample yields more than 650,000 distinct CDR3 sequences, approximately 12% seen once. Sequenced input: blood, either unsorted or a sorted T cell fraction (not recorded which). These receptors originate from a male donor with ankylosing spondylitis.

This clonotype was seen a few times. V is TRBV6-1 and J is TRBJ2-3, with D uncertain. CDR1 and CDR2 (germline): MNHNS, SASEGT. The CDR3 covers 11 residues. Trimming cost V 6 bases and J 8 bases, with 9 bases left between them. The CDR3 region has the DNA TGTGCCAGCAGACTCGGACCTACGCAGTATTTT. As protein: CASRLGPTQYF.

The V gene is TRBV15, the J gene TRBJ1-2, with 10 bases aligning to TRBD1. This CDR3 comprises 16 residues. The trim removed 1 base at V and 4 bases at J, leaving 6 bases unmatched. Germline V gene data show CDR1 as LNHNV and CDR2 as YYDKDF (reference sequence). Here the CDR3 DNA reads TGTGCCACCAGCAGAGCCGGGACAGGGGAGAGCTATGGCTACACCTTC. This sequence encodes CATSRAGTGESYGYTF. Variable domain in full (rest from reference TRBV15 and TRBJ1-2): DAMVIQNPRYQVTQFGKPVTLSCSQTLNHNVMYWYQQKSSQAPKLLFHYYDKDFNNEADTPDNFQSRRPNTSFCFLDIRSPGLGDTAMYLCATSRAGTGESYGYTFGSGTRLTVV.

This clonotype appeared a few times. The V and J genes are TRBV4-2 and TRBJ2-2; TRBD2 matches 9 bases. The CDR3 runs to 17 residues. Trimming removed 4 bases from V and 4 bases from J; junction bases left unmatched: 10. Germline lookup yields CDR1 LGHNA and CDR2 YNFKEQ. CDR3 DNA: TGTGCCAGCAGCCCCGAGGGACTAGCAATGGGCACCGGGGAGCTGTTTTTT. Its protein is CASSPEGLAMGTGELFF.

About this clonotype: Since a much larger clone is just one base distant, this may be a read error. The chain is built from TRBV20-1 and TRBJ2-1, with 16 bases aligning to TRBD2. The CDR3 sequence is 20 residues long. Germline V gives CDR1 DFQATT, CDR2 SNEGSKA (reference sequence). The CDR3 region is CCARALPGLAGGPSGNEQFF. CDR3 DNA: TGCTGTGCTAGAGCCTTACCGGGACTAGCGGGAGGGCCCTCCGGGAATGAGCAGTTCTTC.

This clonotype was observed many times. CDR3 in amino acids: CASSLGFNTEAFF. CDR3 bases: TGCGCCAGCAGCTTGGGCTTTAACACTGAAGCTTTCTTT. This sequence joins TRBV5-1 and TRBJ1-1, with unresolved D. This CDR3 has 13 residues. From germline, CDR1 is SGHRS and CDR2 YFSETQ. V was trimmed by 0 bases and J by 2 bases, leaving 5 bases between them.

This clonotype was counted only a few times. This chain uses TRBV6-1 with TRBJ1-4; D is undetermined. The germline V gene encodes CDR1 MNHNS and CDR2 SASEGT. The CDR3 sequence is 13 residues long. The V and J ends lost 7 bases and 5 bases respectively, with 11 bases between them. CDR3 amino acids: CASKAARNEKLFF. In DNA, the CDR3 is TGTGCCAGCAAAGCTGCACGGAATGAAAAACTGTTTTTT.

The chain is built from TRBV6-5 and TRBJ1-1; D is unclear. Per germline, CDR1 MNHEY and CDR2 SVGAGI. V lost 3 bases to trimming and J lost 0 bases, with 11 bases between them. CDR3 size: 15 residues. This CDR3 is CASSYRATLNTEAFF. In DNA, the CDR3 is TGTGCCAGCAGTTATCGGGCGACACTGAACACTGAAGCTTTCTTT.

The V call is TRBV20-1, the J call TRBJ1-2; 7 nucleotides align to TRBD1. The CDR3 has 13 amino acids. The germline gives CDR1 DFQATT, CDR2 SNEGSKA (reference sequence). Trimming at V came to 5 bases and at J to 2 bases, leaving 5 bases not matched to a gene. CDR3 sequence reads: CSARQGKNYGYTF. The CDR3 coding sequence is TGCAGTGCTCGACAGGGAAAGAACTATGGCTACACCTTC.

The V gene is TRBV19, the J gene TRBJ2-7; D ambiguous. The CDR3 spans 15 residues. Per the germline V gene, CDR1 is LNHDA and CDR2 is SQIVND (reference sequence). V was cut by 1 base and J by 0 bases, with 10 bases left in between. CDR3 coding DNA: TGTGCCAGTAGTATAGCCGAGCGCGGCTCCTACGAGCAGTACTTC. Protein: CASSIAERGSYEQYF.

Only a few counts were recorded for this clonotype. The chain carries TRBV7-6 and TRBJ1-1; no firm D call. CDR1 and CDR2 from the germline V gene are SGHVS and FNYEAQ. Trimming took off 4 bases at V and 5 bases at J, with 17 bases between the two ends. CDR3 length: 15 amino acids. The CDR3 coding sequence is TGTGCCAGCAGCTCCCGTAGTGGGCCGGGGACTGAAGCTTTCTTT. Protein product: CASSSRSGPGTEAFF.

The V gene is TRBV7-2, the J gene TRBJ1-2; D is perhaps TRBD1 (6 bases). Germline V gene sequence: CDR1 SGHTA, CDR2 FQGNSA. V lost 5 bases to trimming and J lost 3 bases, with 19 bases between them. The CDR3 contains 16 residues. CDR3 protein: CASSGLGLGADYGYTF. CDR3 sequence (DNA): TGTGCCAGCAGCGGCTTAGGGCTGGGGGCGGACTATGGCTACACCTTC.

The chain links TRBV4-2 to TRBJ2-1, with 12 bases lining up with TRBD2. Germline CDR1 is LGHNA and CDR2 is YNFKEQ. Germline trimming cut 1 base from V and 7 bases from J; bases unmatched to any gene: 14. The CDR3 covers 19 residues. This CDR3 is CASSQGGLAGHLPRNEQFF. The CDR3 nucleotides are TGTGCCAGCAGCCAAGGGGGACTAGCGGGCCACCTTCCAAGGAATGAGCAGTTCTTC.

The gene calls are TRBV29-1 and TRBJ2-2; unclear D gene. V lost 4 bases, J lost 9 bases, and 12 bases lay in between. Germline V lookup: CDR1 SQVTM, CDR2 ANQGSEA. This CDR3 contains 12 residues. Here the CDR3 reads CSVAGVGRELFF. CDR3 in DNA: TGCAGCGTTGCTGGGGTTGGTAGGGAGCTGTTTTTT.

This clonotype was counted a few times. The rearrangement links TRBV7-8 to TRBJ2-7; D is ambiguous. The CDR3 extends over 12 amino acids. V was pared by 5 bases and J by 5 bases, with 10 bases between. Germline V gives CDR1 SGHVS, CDR2 FQNEAQ. CDR3 nucleotides: TGTGCCAGCAGCCCCCAGGTACACGAGCAGTACTTC. Protein: CASSPQVHEQYF.

The chain recombines TRBV7-3 with TRBJ2-1; a possible D gene is TRBD2 (6 bases). CDR3 size: 13 residues. Deletions cut 0 bases from V and 9 bases from J, with 9 bases between. The germline CDR1 and CDR2 sequences are SGHTA and FQGTGA. In nucleotides, the CDR3 is TGTGCCAGCAGCTTAACCCGCGGGGCTGAGCAGTTCTTC. This encodes CASSLTRGAEQFF.

This clonotype was recorded a few times. The rearrangement joins TRBV6-5 to TRBJ1-1; D might be TRBD1 (5 bases). The CDR3 sequence is 14 residues long. Germline V gives CDR1 MNHEY, CDR2 SVGAGI. V lost 0 bases, J lost 11 bases, and 16 bases lay in between. CDR3 DNA: TGTGCCAGCAGTTACTCGAGAAATACAGGTGATGCTTTCTTT. Translation gives CASSYSRNTGDAFF.

In its sample, this clonotype was seen many times. This chain uses TRBV12-3 or TRBV12-4 with TRBJ2-7, with D perhaps matching TRBD2 (5 bases). Trimming cost V 0 bases and J 0 bases, with 9 bases left between them. The length of the CDR3 is 15 residues. The CDR3 is CASSLASVSSYEQYF. For the CDR3, the DNA is TGTGCCAGCAGTTTAGCTAGCGTGAGCTCCTACGAGCAGTACTTC.

The chain uses TRBV6-1 and TRBJ2-5, with D maybe TRBD2 (6 bases). The length of the CDR3 is 13 residues. Germline CDR1 is MNHNS and CDR2 is SASEGT. Trimming took 6 bases from V and 5 from J, leaving 13 bases between them. The CDR3 bases are TGTGCCAGCAGGGGGGGACTGGGGGAGACCCAGTACTTC. Protein product: CASRGGLGETQYF.

The chain joins TRBV10-3 to TRBJ1-1; D remains unclear. The V gene lost 7 bases and the J gene lost 1 base, with 13 bases spanning the gap. Germline-derived CDR1 and CDR2 are ENHRY and SYGVKD. This CDR3 spans 14 amino acids. CDR3 protein: CAIKPSTGNTEAFF. The CDR3 DNA reads TGTGCCATCAAGCCGAGTACGGGGAACACTGAAGCTTTCTTT.

Concerning this clonotype itself: In this CDR3 the conserved last residue, phenylalanine or tryptophan, is missing, so a read error is likely. J is TRBJ2-3 and V is TRBV20-1, with 7 nucleotides matching TRBD1. The CDR3 contains 13 residues. Germline CDR1 reads DFQATT; CDR2 reads SNEGSKA (reference sequence). J lost 1 base, V lost 6 bases, and 4 bases had no gene match. The DNA of the CDR3 is TGCAGTGCCCGGACAGGCGGCACAGATACGCAGTATCTT. Its protein is CSARTGGTDTQYL.

This clonotype was observed many times. This chain connects TRBV29-1 to TRBJ1-2; the match to TRBD1 covers 7 bases. Losses at the gene ends were 4 bases for V and 1 base for J; bases not matched to a gene: 12. The CDR3 consists of 16 residues. Germline CDR1 is SQVTM and CDR2 is ANQGSEA. The CDR3 loop reads CSVVHRGPRGNYGYTF. The CDR3 DNA reads TGCAGCGTTGTGCACAGGGGACCTCGGGGTAACTATGGCTACACCTTC.

The chain joins TRBV20-1 to TRBJ2-1; D unresolved. CDR1 DFQATT and CDR2 SNEGSKA come from the germline V gene (reference sequence). V shed 3 bases and J shed 10 bases, with 10 bases lying between them. The CDR3 has 11 amino acids. CDR3: CSASALAEQFF. Here the CDR3 DNA reads TGCAGTGCTAGCGCTCTGGCGGAGCAGTTCTTC.

This clonotype was observed a handful of times. The chain links TRBV27 to TRBJ2-7; TRBD1 matches 9 bases. Looked up from germline, CDR1 is MNHEY and CDR2 is SMNVEV (reference sequence). V was pared by 6 bases and J by 5 bases, with 5 bases of the junction left unmatched. The CDR3 is 13 amino acids. CDR3 region: CASSIDRGDEQYF. As DNA, the CDR3 is TGTGCCAGCAGCATCGACAGGGGGGACGAGCAGTACTTC.

This clonotype was counted a few times. V and J are TRBV10-3 and TRBJ2-7; 11 bases align to TRBD2. Germline V gene sequence: CDR1 ENHRY, CDR2 SYGVKD. V trimming: 10 bases; J trimming: 6 bases; junction bases outside the gene matches: 14. This CDR3 has 15 residues. CDR3 coding DNA: TGTGCCACCGGGCTTAGCGGGAGGGCACGAAGCGAGCAGTACTTC. Protein: CATGLSGRARSEQYF.

This clonotype was observed many times. The chain is built from TRBV29-1 and TRBJ1-1, with D tentatively TRBD1 (6 bases). The CDR3 is 11 amino acids. Trimming left V 7 bases short and J 5 bases short, with 11 bases between. Germline V CDR1 and CDR2: SQVTM, ANQGSEA. The CDR3: CSGRGGTEAFF. CDR3 nucleotide sequence: TGCAGCGGACGAGGGGGGACTGAAGCTTTCTTT.

The V and J genes are TRBV4-3 and TRBJ1-1; the D gene is possibly TRBD1 (6 bases). This CDR3 has 13 amino acids. Looked up from germline, CDR1 is LGHNA and CDR2 is YSLEER. V shed 0 bases and J shed 7 bases, with 9 bases lying between them. Here the CDR3 DNA reads TGCGCCAGCAGCCAAGATAGGGGGAGTGAAGCTTTCTTT. Amino acids: CASSQDRGSEAFF.

V gene TRBV2 combines with J gene TRBJ2-1; a weak D match, TRBD1 (6 bases). CDR1 is SNHLY and CDR2 is FYNNEI in the germline V gene. The CDR3 length is 14 residues. V gave up 3 bases and J gave up 0 bases, with 6 bases separating them. CDR3 residues: CASSEDSSYNEQFF. DNA of the CDR3: TGTGCCAGCAGTGAGGACAGCTCCTACAATGAGCAGTTCTTC.

This chain uses TRBV2 with TRBJ2-2; 7 positions match TRBD1. Losses at the gene ends were 7 bases for V and 0 bases for J; bases not matched to a gene: 5. Germline V lookup: CDR1 SNHLY, CDR2 FYNNEI. There are 15 residues in the CDR3. The CDR3 DNA reads as TGTGCCAGCAAGGGACAGCGCCCGAACACCGGGGAGCTGTTTTTT. Protein sequence: CASKGQRPNTGELFF.